This entry lists 20 T cell receptor beta chains sequenced from one sample in a study of blood T cells in healthy people across ages. The authors ran a second PCR of roughly 6 to 12 cycles using a sample-barcoded 5' primer and a J-beta primer mix. From the 5' RACE reads, TCRdb called clonotypes with MiXCR, one entry per CDR3 protein. The sample holds 1,300,000 or so distinct CDR3 sequences, approximately 60% seen once. Material: blood. Receptors were obtained from a man aged 18 to 30 in good health.

V and J are TRBV12-3 or TRBV12-4 and TRBJ2-5; TRBD2 matches 7 bases. V shed 4 bases, J shed 7 bases, and the junction held 18 bases outside the gene matches. CDR3 length: 17 residues. The CDR3 reads CASSSNTGLHPDGTQYF. In nucleotides, the CDR3 is TGTGCCAGCAGTTCGAACACGGGACTACATCCGGATGGGACCCAGTACTTC.

The V gene is TRBV25-1, the J gene TRBJ2-7; 7 bases line up with TRBD1. The CDR3 length is 15 residues. Unmatched junction bases numbered 8, after V lost 4 bases and J lost 2 bases. Germline V gives CDR1 MGHDK, CDR2 SYGVNS. The CDR3 loop is CASSVGGYHPYEQYF. The DNA for the CDR3 is TGTGCCAGCAGTGTAGGGGGCTACCATCCCTACGAGCAGTACTTC.

This chain uses TRBV20-1 with TRBJ2-7, with D maybe TRBD1 (5 bases). V was shortened by 7 bases and J by 7 bases, with 17 bases between the two germline ends. The CDR3 has 12 amino acids. Looked up from germline, CDR1 is DFQATT and CDR2 is SNEGSKA (reference sequence). This CDR3 reads CSGGTRRGEQYF. For the CDR3, the DNA is TGCAGTGGGGGCACACGCCGTGGGGAGCAGTACTTC.

V and J are TRBV24-1 and TRBJ2-7, with 7 bases identical to TRBD1. V gave up 3 bases and J gave up 5 bases; unmatched junction bases: 3. Germline lookup yields CDR1 KGHDR and CDR2 SFDVKD. This CDR3 comprises 13 residues. The CDR3 loop reads CATSDPTGDEQYF. CDR3 nucleotides: TGTGCCACCAGTGATCCCACAGGGGACGAGCAGTACTTC.

There are a few counts of this clonotype. The chain carries TRBV3-1 and TRBJ2-1; TRBD2 matches at 10 bases. Germline V gene data show CDR1 as LGHDT and CDR2 as YNNKEL (reference sequence). This CDR3 contains 17 residues. Trimming at V came to 5 bases and at J to 9 bases, leaving 16 bases not matched to a gene. As DNA, the CDR3 is TGTGCCAGCAGCTCTCAATCTAGCGGGAGCTATCTCGTTGAGCAGTTCTTC. Its protein is CASSSQSSGSYLVEQFF.

The chain has TRBV20-1 and TRBJ2-7; D is undetermined. Judging by the DNA end, TRBJ2-5 fits better; the J call may be wrong. The CDR3 contains 14 residues. Germline values: CDR1 DFQATT, CDR2 SNEGSKA (reference sequence). The chain's CDR3 is CSARDRPEQETQYF. CDR3 DNA sequence: TGCAGTGCTAGAGATCGTCCGGAACAAGAGACCCAGTACTTC.

The chain employs TRBV21-1 and TRBJ2-2; no DNA check was done on the table's D call, TRBD1. TRBV21-1 is flagged as a pseudogene. The CDR3 sequence is 15 residues long. The DNA of the CDR3 is TGTGCCAGCAGCGGACCGGGACAACACACCGGGGAGCTGTTTTTT. It translates to CASSGPGQHTGELFF.

This clonotype has a single count. V and J are TRBV28 and TRBJ2-4; 7 nucleotides line up with TRBD1. TRBJ2-5 matches the DNA end more closely, so the J call is doubtful. This CDR3 has 15 amino acids. Germline CDR1 is MDHEN and CDR2 is SYDVKM. The chain's CDR3 is CASSLTGPRQETQYF. The CDR3 region has the DNA TGTGCCAGCAGTTTGACAGGGCCCCGGCAAGAGACCCAGTACTTC.

In its sample, this clonotype was seen a few times. The rearrangement links TRBV12-3 or TRBV12-4 to TRBJ2-3; maybe TRBD2 (5 bases). The CDR3 is made up of 14 amino acids. V was pared by 6 bases and J by 2 bases, with 12 bases between. CDR3 bases: TGTGCCAGCAGCTACGGGGTACCCACAGATACGCAGTATTTT. Protein sequence: CASSYGVPTDTQYF.

The genes are TRBV9 and TRBJ2-7; possibly TRBD1 for D (6 bases). The CDR3 has 15 residues. The ends were cut back, 5 bases at V and 2 bases at J, with 17 bases in the middle. The germline V gene encodes CDR1 SGDLS and CDR2 YYNGEE. The CDR3 region is CASSAGVGLAYEQYF. The CDR3 DNA is TGTGCCAGCAGTGCAGGGGTCGGGTTAGCCTACGAGCAGTACTTC.

V and J are TRBV2 and TRBJ2-4; D gene unclear. CDR1 is SNHLY, CDR2 FYNNEI, per germline. V lost 5 bases and J 8 bases, leaving 10 bases between the germline ends. The CDR3 runs to 12 residues. The CDR3 here is CASSLRLDIQYF. The CDR3, as DNA: TGTGCCAGCAGTCTCCGTTTAGACATTCAGTACTTC.

The genes are TRBV20-1 and TRBJ2-7; 7 bases are shared with TRBD1. V shed 7 bases and J 5 bases; nucleotides not matched to a gene: 11. This CDR3 spans 13 amino acids. The V gene's germline CDR1 is DFQATT and CDR2 SNEGSKA (reference sequence). Here the CDR3 DNA reads TGCAGTGGCGGATCGACAGGGACCGACGAGCAGTACTTC. It translates to CSGGSTGTDEQYF.

The CDR3 DNA sequence: TGTGCCAGCAGTTACCGGGACAGGGGACACGGTGAGCAGTTCTTC. This translates into CASSYRDRGHGEQFF. The rearrangement links TRBV6-5 to TRBJ2-1; 10 nucleotides match TRBD1. Losses at the gene ends were 2 bases for V and 9 bases for J; bases not matched to a gene: 7. This CDR3 has 15 residues. Germline CDR1 and CDR2: MNHEY and SVGAGI.

The V call is TRBV12-3 or TRBV12-4, the J call TRBJ2-4, with D hard to call. V was trimmed by 1 base and J by 2 bases, leaving 12 bases between them. The CDR3 totals 16 residues. The CDR3 region is CASSLGQVLTKNIQYF. The CDR3 nucleotides read TGTGCCAGCAGTTTAGGCCAGGTTCTAACCAAAAACATTCAGTACTTC.

This clonotype was found many times. A read error is possible here, since a much larger clone lies one base away. V and J are TRBV20-1 and TRBJ2-7; D uncertain. V gave up 3 bases and J gave up 7 bases, with 13 bases separating them. The CDR3 spans 12 residues. Germline CDR1 reads DFQATT; CDR2 reads SNEGSKA (reference sequence). CDR3 protein: CSASPGGNEQYF. CDR3 sequence (DNA): TGCAGTGCTAGCCCCGGCGGCAATGAGCAGTACTTC.

The chain has TRBV4-1 and TRBJ1-5; perhaps TRBD1 as D (5 bases). The CDR3 spans 13 residues. V was shortened by 4 bases and J by 4 bases, with 8 bases between the two germline ends. CDR1 is MGHRA and CDR2 is YSYEKL in the germline V gene. The CDR3 nucleotides read TGCGCCAGCAGCCGGACAAGAAATCAGCCCCAGCATTTT. Its translation is CASSRTRNQPQHF.

The V and J genes are TRBV5-1 and TRBJ2-7, with 7 positions matching TRBD2. Germline V gives CDR1 SGHRS, CDR2 YFSETQ. The CDR3 has 13 amino acids. J was trimmed by 6 bases and V by 0 bases; bases with no gene match: 3. The CDR3 sequence: CASSLGEGFEQYF. The CDR3, as DNA: TGCGCCAGCAGCTTGGGGGAGGGATTCGAGCAGTACTTC.

The rearrangement joins TRBV4-1 to TRBJ2-5; D is unclear. Germline CDR1 and CDR2: MGHRA and YSYEKL. The CDR3 length is 14 residues. V shed 1 base and J shed 2 bases, with 8 bases lying between them. CDR3: CASSQVGMQETQYF. CDR3 in DNA: TGCGCCAGCAGCCAAGTAGGAATGCAAGAGACCCAGTACTTC.

The V gene is TRBV20-1, the J gene TRBJ2-6; 8 nucleotides agree with TRBD1. Germline V lookup: CDR1 DFQATT, CDR2 SNEGSKA (reference sequence). Trimming cost V 3 bases and J 3 bases; bases outside gene matches: 4. There are 15 residues in the CDR3. The CDR3 DNA sequence: TGCAGTGCTAGGACAGGGGCTGGTGGGGCCAACGTCCTGACTTTC. It codes for CSARTGAGGANVLTF.

The chain uses TRBV28 and TRBJ2-1; 7 bases line up with TRBD1. V gave up 2 bases and J gave up 8 bases; unmatched junction bases: 12. The CDR3 is 16 amino acids. The germline gives CDR1 MDHEN, CDR2 SYDVKM. CDR3 nucleotides: TGTGCCAGCAGTTTAAATCCAAGAATAACAGGGGATGAGCAGTTCTTC. Amino acids: CASSLNPRITGDEQFF.